The TCR beta chain under discussion was sequenced for a study of beta chain features in type 1 diabetes. Expressed TCRB transcripts got sequenced, as all isolated RNA was reverse transcribed. The data were produced by immunoSEQ multiplex PCR, yet TCRdb's version contains in-frame clones alone and is incomplete. The sample holds about 150,000 clones, about 7.3% seen once. Each sorted population was over 95% pure. The CDR3 is made up of 14 amino acids. Germline CDR1 SGHTA, CDR2 FQGNSA. Trimming pared 1 base from V and 6 bases from J, leaving 13 bases between. This clone has only a few counts. The rearrangement uses TRBV7-2 and TRBJ2-7, with D possibly matching TRBD1 (5 bases). The sequenced sample consisted of central memory CD4+ T cells from blood. The receptor's source is a man in his late teens or twenties in good health. The CDR3 nucleotides are TGTGCCAGCAGCTTAGGTCCGCAGGGCTCCGAGCAGTACTTC. Protein sequence: CASSLGPQGSEQYF.